One and the same sample provided the 23 T cell receptor beta chains below, sequenced in a study of T-cell reconstitution after alpha-beta-depleted transplantation in children. This sample's TCRbeta library carried unique molecular identifier barcodes. MiXCR, run by TCRdb on the PCR reads, gives a single entry per CDR3 protein. The data contain around 450,000 distinct CDR3 sequences, over 9.5% of them singletons. The sample was PBMCs, taken before TCRalphabeta/CD19-depleted stem cell transplant. The receptor source for this set is a child aged 2 to 10 with inherited bone marrow failure, due to receive a stem cell transplant.

In this sample, this clonotype turned up a few times. V gene TRBV5-6 combines with J gene TRBJ2-4; 14 nucleotides line up with TRBD2. CDR1 is SGHDT and CDR2 is YYEEEE in the germline V gene. The CDR3 is 19 residues long. With V trimmed by 4 bases and J by 2 bases, 11 bases remained unmatched. In DNA, the CDR3 is TGTGCCAGCAGCCTACCGGGACTAGCGGGAGTCGGGTCCAAAAACATTCAGTACTTC. Translated: CASSLPGLAGVGSKNIQYF.

This clonotype showed up many times. The rearrangement joins TRBV15 to TRBJ2-3; D unresolved. This CDR3 has 13 amino acids. The germline CDR1 and CDR2 sequences are LNHNV and YYDKDF (reference sequence). V was trimmed by 0 bases and J by 3 bases, leaving 4 bases between them. CDR3 in amino acids: CATSRDVTDTQYF. In DNA form, the CDR3 reads TGTGCCACCAGCAGAGATGTGACAGATACGCAGTATTTT.

In this sample, this clonotype turned up many times. V and J are TRBV7-9 and TRBJ2-1; no reliable D call. CDR3 size: 12 residues. Germline CDR1 reads SEHNR; CDR2 reads FQNEAQ (reference sequence). The V and J ends lost 3 bases and 8 bases respectively, with 8 bases between them. CDR3 in DNA: TGTGCCAGCAGCTTGCTGGGCCATGAGCAGTTCTTC. As protein: CASSLLGHEQFF.

The CDR3 region is CARWTGHSYEQYF. The DNA for the CDR3 is TGTGCCAGGTGGACAGGCCACTCCTACGAGCAGTACTTC. The genes are TRBV27 and TRBJ2-7, with 7 nucleotides matching TRBD1. The CDR3 length is 13 residues. In germline, CDR1 is MNHEY, CDR2 SMNVEV (reference sequence). Trimming at V came to 9 bases and at J to 0 bases, leaving 5 bases not matched to a gene.

This clonotype was observed at least ten times. This chain links TRBV20-1 with TRBJ2-4; no clear D gene. Trimming took 2 bases from V and 0 from J, leaving 14 bases between them. Germline CDR1 is DFQATT and CDR2 is SNEGSKA (reference sequence). The CDR3 sequence is 16 residues long. This CDR3 is CSARLIQLPAKNIQYF. For the CDR3, the DNA is TGCAGTGCTAGATTAATACAATTGCCAGCCAAAAACATTCAGTACTTC.

This clonotype has a count of ten or more. The chain links TRBV7-9 to TRBJ2-1, with TRBD2 identical over 7 bases. CDR1 and CDR2 from the germline V gene are SEHNR and FQNEAQ (reference sequence). This CDR3 is 14 amino acids long. Trimming removed 7 bases from V and 1 base from J; junction bases left unmatched: 4. CDR3 sequence: CASTGGSSYNEQFF. DNA of the CDR3: TGTGCCAGCACTGGCGGGAGTTCCTACAATGAGCAGTTCTTC. Variable domain in full (rest from reference TRBV7-9 and TRBJ2-1): DTGVSQNPRHKITKRGQNVTFRCDPISEHNRLYWYRQTLGQGPEFLTYFQNEAQLEKSRLLSDRFSAERPKGSFSTLEIQRTEQGDSAMYLCASTGGSSYNEQFFGPGTRLTVL.

The CDR3 spells CASSAQGQGTGELFF. The CDR3 DNA reads TGTGCCAGCAGTGCCCAGGGGCAGGGCACCGGGGAGCTGTTTTTT. The chain combines TRBV25-1 with TRBJ2-2, with D perhaps matching TRBD1 (6 bases). The germline gives CDR1 MGHDK, CDR2 SYGVNS. The length of the CDR3 is 15 residues. The V end was cut by 4 bases, the J end by 4 bases, with 13 bases between.

This clonotype came up many times. This chain links TRBV5-6 with TRBJ2-1, with D hard to call. The CDR3 runs to 12 residues. The ends were cut back, 8 bases at V and 5 bases at J, with 11 bases in the middle. Germline CDR1 reads SGHDT; CDR2 reads YYEEEE. CDR3 sequence (DNA): TGTGCCAGTGGGGATGTCGACAATGAGCAGTTCTTC. Protein: CASGDVDNEQFF.

This clonotype was counted ten times or more. The chain recombines TRBV10-3 with TRBJ2-7, with D perhaps TRBD2 (6 bases). Trimming removed 0 bases at V and 0 bases at J, with 9 bases between. CDR1 and CDR2 (germline): ENHRY, SYGVKD. This CDR3 is 15 amino acids long. The CDR3 loop is CAISESDGSSYEQYF. The DNA of the CDR3 is TGTGCCATCAGTGAGTCGGACGGGAGCTCCTACGAGCAGTACTTC.

This clonotype was seen many times. V usage is TRBV5-1 and J usage is TRBJ2-7; D unresolved. The V end was cut by 1 base, the J end by 3 bases, with 11 bases between. Germline V gives CDR1 SGHRS, CDR2 YFSETQ. This CDR3 region has 14 residues. DNA for the CDR3: TGCGCCAGCAGCTTGTGGGTTTCGAACTACGAGCAGTACTTC. Translated: CASSLWVSNYEQYF. The full variable domain, in which reference TRBV5-1 and TRBJ2-7 provide the parts outside the CDR3, is KAGVTQTPRYLIKTRGQQVTLSCSPISGHRSVSWYQQTPGQGLQFLFEYFSETQRNKGNFPGRFSGRQFSNSRSEMNVSTLELGDSALYLCASSLWVSNYEQYFGPGTRLTVT.

CDR3 DNA sequence: TGTGCCAGCAGTTTATCGGGCGGGACAGGCAGTCAGCCCCAGCATTTT. It yields the protein CASSLSGGTGSQPQHF. J is TRBJ1-5 and V is TRBV27; 8 nucleotides match TRBD1. Per the germline V gene, CDR1 is MNHEY and CDR2 is SMNVEV (reference sequence). The CDR3 is 16 amino acids. With V trimmed by 0 bases and J by 6 bases, 7 bases remained unmatched.

The genes are TRBV15 and TRBJ2-2; 8 bases agree with TRBD2. The CDR3 spans 14 residues. Looked up from germline, CDR1 is LNHNV and CDR2 is YYDKDF (reference sequence). V shed 7 bases, J shed 6 bases, and the junction held 7 bases outside the gene matches. This CDR3 reads CATNTQRESGELFF. The CDR3 nucleotides read TGTGCCACCAATACGCAGCGGGAGTCCGGGGAGCTGTTTTTT.

This clonotype was counted many times. J is TRBJ1-2 and V is TRBV29-1, with D possibly TRBD1 on 5 matching bases. V lost 6 bases, J lost 10 bases, and 15 bases lay in between. The CDR3 is 11 amino acids. Germline CDR1 is SQVTM and CDR2 is ANQGSEA. This CDR3 reads CSVPTVWDYTF. CDR3 sequence (DNA): TGCAGCGTCCCGACAGTTTGGGACTACACCTTC.

The chain links TRBV7-2 to TRBJ1-6; D is uncertain. This CDR3 is 15 amino acids long. With 3 bases removed from V and 10 bases from J, the gap between germline ends came to 16 bases. Germline CDR1 and CDR2: SGHTA and FQGNSA. CDR3 coding DNA: TGTGCCAGCAGCTTCTCACCCGCTCATCGATCACCCCTCCACTTT. It translates to CASSFSPAHRSPLHF.

This clonotype was picked up many times. The rearrangement joins TRBV5-1 to TRBJ2-2; 10 positions match TRBD2. Losses at the gene ends were 4 bases for V and 3 bases for J; bases not matched to a gene: 9. Looked up from germline, CDR1 is SGHRS and CDR2 is YFSETQ. This CDR3 contains 17 residues. The CDR3 DNA is TGCGCCAGCAGCGACTCCAGCGGGAGGGCACACACCGGGGAGCTGTTTTTT. Translation: CASSDSSGRAHTGELFF. Based on the CDR3 plus reference TRBV5-1 and TRBJ2-2, the full variable domain is KAGVTQTPRYLIKTRGQQVTLSCSPISGHRSVSWYQQTPGQGLQFLFEYFSETQRNKGNFPGRFSGRQFSNSRSEMNVSTLELGDSALYLCASSDSSGRAHTGELFFGEGSRLTVL.

This clonotype was detected many times. CDR3 coding DNA: TGTGCCAGCAGTTTGCGGTGGTGGGATTCACCCCTCCACTTT. Protein sequence: CASSLRWWDSPLHF. V usage is TRBV28 and J usage is TRBJ1-6; no clear D gene. V lost 3 bases to trimming and J lost 8 bases, with 11 bases between them. CDR1 and CDR2 (germline): MDHEN, SYDVKM. The CDR3 is 14 residues long. The full variable domain, rest sourced from reference TRBV28 and TRBJ1-6, is DVKVTQSSRYLVKRTGEKVFLECVQDMDHENMFWYRQDPGLGLRLIYFSYDVKMKEKGDIPEGYSVSREKKERFSLILESASTNQTSMYLCASSLRWWDSPLHFGNGTRLTVT.

V gene TRBV30 combines with J gene TRBJ1-6; no clear D gene. The length of the CDR3 is 16 residues. Trimming shortened V by 2 bases and J by 6 bases, and 17 bases separated the two germline ends. Germline V gene data show CDR1 as GTSNPN and CDR2 as SVGIG (reference sequence). As DNA, the CDR3 is TGTGCCTGGAGTTCCCGCTTCCCAGCGCGTAATTCACCCCTCCACTTT. Encoded protein: CAWSSRFPARNSPLHF.

In this sample, this clonotype turned up many times. V is TRBV28 and J is TRBJ2-7; tentative D call: TRBD2 (5 bases). Trimming removed 3 bases from V and 2 bases from J, with 14 bases in between. CDR1 is MDHEN, CDR2 SYDVKM, per germline. CDR3 length equals 15 residues. CDR3 sequence: CASSFFGGPAYEQYF. In nucleotides, the CDR3 is TGTGCCAGCAGTTTTTTTGGCGGGCCGGCCTACGAGCAGTACTTC.

This clonotype has only a few counts. The chain recombines TRBV18 with TRBJ2-1, with 7 bases aligning to TRBD2. This CDR3 is built from 17 residues. Trimming cost V 3 bases and J 0 bases; bases outside gene matches: 8. Germline assignment: CDR1 KGHSH and CDR2 LQKENI. CDR3 nucleotides: TGTGCCAGCTCACCCCAGTCTCTAGCGGTCTCCTACAATGAGCAGTTCTTC. It specifies CASSPQSLAVSYNEQFF.

This clonotype occurred many times. This chain uses TRBV20-1 with TRBJ2-2; no clear D. Trimming shortened V by 2 bases and J by 1 base, and 8 bases separated the two germline ends. The CDR3 contains 14 residues. CDR1 is DFQATT and CDR2 is SNEGSKA in the germline V gene (reference sequence). CDR3 in amino acids: CSARHAENTGELFF. The CDR3, as DNA: TGCAGTGCTAGACATGCGGAGAACACCGGGGAGCTGTTTTTT.

The sample holds many counts of this clonotype. CDR3 nucleotide sequence: TGCAGCGTTGAGGGGTTGGGGGGGATTAACACCGGGGAGCTGTTTTTT. This encodes CSVEGLGGINTGELFF. The genes are TRBV29-1 and TRBJ2-2; TRBD2 matches at 7 bases. The CDR3 extends over 16 amino acids. J lost 2 bases, V lost 3 bases, and 9 bases had no gene match. CDR1 is SQVTM, CDR2 ANQGSEA, per germline.

Ten or more counts support this clonotype. The gene calls are TRBV29-1 and TRBJ2-7; the match to TRBD2 covers 7 bases. CDR1 and CDR2 from the germline V gene are SQVTM and ANQGSEA. With 4 bases clipped from V and 3 bases from J, the junction kept 6 bases outside the gene matches. The CDR3 runs to 13 residues. The CDR3 DNA follows: TGCAGCGTTGTTGGCGGGAGTTTCTACGAGCAGTACTTC. Translation: CSVVGGSFYEQYF.

This clonotype was counted many times. The chain carries TRBV21-1 and TRBJ1-1; TRBD1 is taken as the D call from the table, unchecked against the DNA. TRBV21-1 constitutes a pseudogene. The CDR3 runs to 15 residues. The CDR3 bases are TGTGCCAGCGTCACAGGGGATGGTTTGAACACTGAAGCTTTCTTT. As protein: CASVTGDGLNTEAFF.